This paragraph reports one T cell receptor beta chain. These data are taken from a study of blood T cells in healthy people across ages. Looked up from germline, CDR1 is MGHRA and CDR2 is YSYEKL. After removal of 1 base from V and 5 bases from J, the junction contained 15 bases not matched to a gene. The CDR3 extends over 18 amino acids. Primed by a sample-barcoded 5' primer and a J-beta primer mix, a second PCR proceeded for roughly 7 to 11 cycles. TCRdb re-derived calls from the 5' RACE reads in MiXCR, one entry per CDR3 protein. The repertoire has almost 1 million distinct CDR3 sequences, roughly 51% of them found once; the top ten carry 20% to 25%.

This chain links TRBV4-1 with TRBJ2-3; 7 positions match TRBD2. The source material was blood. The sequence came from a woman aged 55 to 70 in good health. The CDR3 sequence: CASSQGGRRGDAVDTQYF. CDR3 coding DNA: TGCGCCAGCAGCCAAGGGGGAAGACGGGGGGATGCCGTAGATACGCAGTATTTT.